Below are 25 T cell receptor beta chains sequenced from a single sample in a study of persistence of HIV-infected CD4 T cells. Their antigens remain unidentified. The libraries were made with immunoSEQ version 4 in survey mode. Sequenced by immunoSEQ multiplex PCR; TCRdb stores in-frame clones only, minus some. Of under 25,000 clones in the sample, about 74% were seen once. An overlapping HIV-1 Gag peptide pool stimulated these cells at 0.85 to 1 ug/peptide/mL. CD4+ T cells upregulating both CD40 ligand and CD69 were sorted as responding cells. The sequenced sample was CD4+ T cells sorted from PBMCs after roughly 17-hour stimulation, obtained from a patient who received antiretroviral therapy. The receptor source for this set is an adult man with HIV who was CMV-seropositive.

V usage is TRBV5-1 and J usage is TRBJ2-3; tentative D call: TRBD2 (8 bases). Trimming stripped 5 bases from V and 8 bases from J, with 18 bases between. The germline V gene has CDR1 SGHRS and CDR2 YFSETQ. This CDR3 has 14 residues. The CDR3 nucleotides are TGCGCCAGCAGTTCCGACAGGGCGGGGGGTACGCAGTATTTT. Translation: CASSSDRAGGTQYF.

In this sample, this clone turned up a few times. The gene calls are TRBV7-2 and TRBJ2-7, with 7 bases fitting TRBD2. The CDR3 is made up of 16 amino acids. The germline gives CDR1 SGHTA, CDR2 FQGNSA. V dropped 3 bases and J dropped 2; count of bases not matched to a gene: 10. The CDR3: CASSFPVGGDPYEQYF. The DNA for the CDR3 is TGTGCCAGCAGCTTCCCCGTGGGGGGGGACCCCTACGAGCAGTACTTC.

This clone has only a few counts. V is TRBV7-7 and J is TRBJ2-5, with TRBD2 identical over 9 bases. This CDR3 comprises 15 residues. J was trimmed by 4 bases and V by 5 bases; bases with no gene match: 8. Looked up from germline, CDR1 is SSHAT and CDR2 is FNYEAQ (reference sequence). The CDR3 is CASSGGGGAAETQYF. CDR3 sequence (DNA): TGTGCCAGCAGCGGAGGCGGGGGGGCCGCAGAGACCCAGTACTTC.

V is TRBV7-3 and J is TRBJ2-3; D not certain. CDR3 length: 13 residues. Germline-derived CDR1 and CDR2 are SGHTA and FQGTGA. V lost 1 base to trimming and J lost 6 bases, with 8 bases between them. CDR3 loop: CASSLNMRDTQYF. The DNA for the CDR3 is TGTGCCAGCAGCTTAAACATGCGGGATACGCAGTATTTT. The variable domain in full, completed from reference TRBV7-3 and TRBJ2-3, reads GAGVSQTPSNKVTEKGKYVELRCDPISGHTALYWYRQSLGQGPEFLIYFQGTGAADDSGLPNDRFFAVRPEGSVSTLKIQRTERGDSAVYLCASSLNMRDTQYFGPGTRLTVL.

The rearrangement joins TRBV18 to TRBJ2-4; 7 positions match TRBD2. With 0 bases clipped from V and 1 base from J, the junction kept 0 bases outside the gene matches. Germline V lookup: CDR1 KGHSH, CDR2 LQKENI. The CDR3 spans 15 residues. CDR3 in DNA: TGTGCCAGCTCACCACCGGGGGGGGCCAAAAACATTCAGTACTTC. Residues: CASSPPGGAKNIQYF.

This clone is termed medium-sized. The rearrangement links TRBV7-3 to TRBJ2-1, with D possibly being TRBD2 (6 bases). The CDR3 covers 15 residues. Germline assignment: CDR1 SGHTA and CDR2 FQGTGA. The germline V and J ends were trimmed by 0 bases and 5 bases, with 11 bases remaining between them. In DNA form, the CDR3 reads TGTGCCAGCAGCTTAACTTCGACTAGTAACAATGAGCAGTTCTTC. Its protein is CASSLTSTSNNEQFF.

V and J are TRBV27 and TRBJ2-7; no definite D call. This CDR3 comprises 13 residues. The germline CDR1 and CDR2 sequences are MNHEY and SMNVEV (reference sequence). Trimming left V 3 bases short and J 4 bases short, with 10 bases between. The CDR3 DNA reads TGTGCCAGCAGTTTTGGCCGAATATACGAGCAGTACTTC. Translating it yields CASSFGRIYEQYF.

The rearrangement joins TRBV7-2 to TRBJ2-7, with a tentative D call TRBD1 (5 bases). Trimming took 5 bases from V and 3 from J, leaving 14 bases between them. Germline values: CDR1 SGHTA, CDR2 FQGNSA. CDR3 size: 14 residues. The CDR3, as DNA: TGTGCCAGCAGCCCGCCGGTCCAGGGCTACGAGCAGTACTTC. Amino acid sequence: CASSPPVQGYEQYF.

This sequence joins TRBV7-7 and TRBJ2-2; D remains ambiguous. The CDR3 spans 17 residues. Trimming removed 3 bases from V and 1 base from J, with 15 bases in between. CDR1 and CDR2 from the germline V gene are SSHAT and FNYEAQ (reference sequence). The CDR3 DNA is TGTGCCAGCAGCTTCAACCTCGGAGCAGGGAACACCGGGGAGCTGTTTTTT. Translated: CASSFNLGAGNTGELFF.

V usage is TRBV28 and J usage is TRBJ2-6; no firm D call. The CDR3 has 12 amino acids. Germline V CDR1 and CDR2: MDHEN, SYDVKM. V lost 6 bases and J 0 bases, leaving 0 bases between the germline ends. CDR3 amino acids: CASSSGANVLTF. DNA for the CDR3: TGTGCCAGCAGCTCTGGGGCCAACGTCCTGACTTTC.

The genes are TRBV6-1 and TRBJ1-4, with D tentatively TRBD1 (5 bases). Germline V gene sequence: CDR1 MNHNS, CDR2 SASEGT. The V and J ends lost 5 bases and 7 bases respectively, with 20 bases between them. The CDR3 extends over 16 amino acids. CDR3 sequence (DNA): TGTGCCAGCAGTCAAGGCCCCCCGGACGGGGCTGAAAAACTGTTTTTT. Amino acid sequence: CASSQGPPDGAEKLFF.

The chain combines TRBV5-1 with TRBJ2-1; D is unresolved. Trimming removed 0 bases from V and 5 bases from J, with 21 bases in between. This CDR3 has 18 amino acids. The germline gives CDR1 SGHRS, CDR2 YFSETQ. CDR3 sequence (DNA): TGCGCCAGCAGCTTGGTATGGAAATCGGGCACTTGGGACAATGAGCAGTTCTTC. Translation gives CASSLVWKSGTWDNEQFF.

The genes are TRBV11-3 and TRBJ2-7, with 10 positions matching TRBD1. CDR3 length equals 15 residues. Germline trimming cut 4 bases from V and 3 bases from J; bases unmatched to any gene: 6. CDR1 is SGHNT and CDR2 is YENEEA in the germline V gene. The CDR3 spells CASSSPGTGDYEQYF. The CDR3 DNA follows: TGTGCCAGCAGCTCACCCGGGACAGGGGACTACGAGCAGTACTTC. Filled out from reference TRBV11-3 and TRBJ2-7, the complete variable domain reads EAGVVQSPRYKIIEKKQPVAFWCNPISGHNTLYWYLQNLGQGPELLIRYENEEAVDDSQLPKDRFSAERLKGVDSTLKIQPAELGDSAVYLCASSSPGTGDYEQYFGPGTRLTVT.

V and J are TRBV4-2 and TRBJ1-2; 10 bases map to TRBD1. Germline V gene lookup returns CDR1 LGHNA and CDR2 YNFKEQ. The CDR3 consists of 12 residues. The J segment lost 8 bases and the V segment lost 8 bases, leaving 5 bases of the junction unmatched. CDR3 sequence reads: CASGDRGGGYTF. CDR3 DNA: TGTGCCAGCGGGGACAGGGGAGGGGGCTACACCTTC.

The rearrangement uses TRBV25-1 and TRBJ1-4; TRBD1 matches 12 bases. The CDR3 totals 15 residues. With V trimmed by 8 bases and J by 8 bases, 9 bases remained unmatched. Germline V gene data show CDR1 as MGHDK and CDR2 as SYGVNS. The CDR3 sequence is CASWGTGGFGEKLFF. In nucleotides, the CDR3 is TGTGCCAGCTGGGGGACAGGGGGCTTCGGAGAAAAACTGTTTTTT.

The rearrangement joins TRBV3-1 (or the pseudogene TRBV3-2) to TRBJ1-4, with D unclear. Between the trimmed V and J ends, which lost 1 base and 0 bases, there was a span of 6 bases. Germline assignment: CDR1 LGHDT and CDR2 YNNKEL (reference sequence). This CDR3 has 15 amino acids. CDR3 loop: CASSQARPTNEKLFF. CDR3 nucleotide sequence: TGTGCCAGCAGCCAAGCCAGACCAACTAATGAAAAACTGTTTTTT.

This clone was recorded only once. This chain uses TRBV30 with TRBJ1-5, with 7 positions matching TRBD1. The CDR3 loop spans 16 amino acids. The germline CDR1 and CDR2 sequences are GTSNPN and SVGIG (reference sequence). Trimming removed 1 base from V and 1 base from J; junction bases left unmatched: 7. In DNA, the CDR3 is TGTGCCTGGAGTGCGTTCGACAGGGCGAGCAATCAGCCCCAGCATTTT. Its protein product is CAWSAFDRASNQPQHF. The whole variable domain, filled in from reference TRBV30 and TRBJ1-5, reads SQTIHQWPATLVQPVGSPLSLECTVEGTSNPNLYWYRQAAGRGLQLLFYSVGIGQISSEVPQNLSASRPQDRQFILSSKKLLLSDSGFYLCAWSAFDRASNQPQHFGDGTRLSIL.

The chain employs TRBV10-2 and TRBJ2-2; 9 nucleotides match TRBD2. The CDR3 has 15 amino acids. CDR1 is WSHSY and CDR2 is SAAADI in the germline V gene. The V gene end was trimmed by 5 bases and the J gene end by 5 bases; junction bases not matched to a gene: 6. In DNA, the CDR3 is TGCGCCAGCAGTTTGGCGGGGGGGTGGACCGGGGAGCTGTTTTTT. Its translation is CASSLAGGWTGELFF.

The chain uses TRBV5-1 and TRBJ1-1, with 7 bases lining up with TRBD1. This CDR3 spans 12 amino acids. Germline V gene lookup returns CDR1 SGHRS and CDR2 YFSETQ. Trimming removed 4 bases from V and 10 bases from J; junction bases left unmatched: 7. The DNA of the CDR3 is TGCGCCAGCAGCGAACCCGGGACAGCAGCTTTCTTT. Its translation is CASSEPGTAAFF.

By sample fraction, this clone is medium-sized (0.01 to 0.1%). V usage is TRBV7-9 and J usage is TRBJ2-2, with TRBD1 identical over 10 bases. This CDR3 has 15 residues. The germline gives CDR1 SEHNR, CDR2 FQNEAQ (reference sequence). With 4 bases clipped from V and 5 bases from J, the junction kept 4 bases outside the gene matches. The CDR3 protein is CASSSGTGETGELFF. CDR3 DNA sequence: TGTGCCAGCAGCTCCGGGACAGGGGAGACCGGGGAGCTGTTTTTT.

The chain uses TRBV3-1 (or the pseudogene TRBV3-2) and TRBJ2-3, with a weak D call TRBD2 (6 bases). Germline V lookup: CDR1 LGHDT, CDR2 YNNKEL (reference sequence). V was shortened by 4 bases and J by 3 bases, with 17 bases between the two germline ends. The CDR3 is 16 residues long. In DNA, the CDR3 is TGTGCCAGCAGCCTTGCGGGGCTGCCATTTACAGATACGCAGTATTTT. Protein product: CASSLAGLPFTDTQYF.

The chain links TRBV5-4 to TRBJ2-7; perhaps D is TRBD1 or TRBD2 (5 bases each). Trimming removed 4 bases at V and 4 bases at J, with 24 bases between. The CDR3 runs 17 residues. The V gene's germline CDR1 is SGHNT and CDR2 YYREEE (reference sequence). The CDR3 coding sequence is TGTGCCAGCAGCAAAGGAGCGACAAAGGGACGAAATTACGAGCAGTACTTC. Its protein is CASSKGATKGRNYEQYF.

This clone has a handful of counts. V and J are TRBV12-5 and TRBJ2-6; D call uncertain. The CDR3 covers 21 residues. Per germline, CDR1 LGHNT and CDR2 FRNRAP. With 0 bases removed from V and 0 bases from J, the gap between germline ends came to 21 bases. CDR3 residues: CASGLVPILGLSNSGANVLTF. The CDR3 DNA reads as TGTGCTAGTGGTTTGGTACCCATTTTGGGTCTCAGTAACTCTGGGGCCAACGTCCTGACTTTC.

This chain connects TRBV5-1 to TRBJ2-3; tentative D call: TRBD1 (6 bases). The germline V and J ends were trimmed by 3 bases and 3 bases, with 8 bases remaining between them. Germline loops: CDR1 SGHRS, CDR2 YFSETQ. This CDR3 region has 13 residues. CDR3 coding DNA: TGCGCCAGCAGCTACAGGGATACAGATACGCAGTATTTT. Protein product: CASSYRDTDTQYF.

This clone was seen just once. V is TRBV7-3 and J is TRBJ2-3; no clear D. V was cut by 7 bases and J by 1 base, with 21 bases left in between. Germline loops: CDR1 SGHTA, CDR2 FQGTGA. The CDR3 length is 17 residues. CDR3 region: CASISLTERPCTDTQYF. As DNA, the CDR3 is TGTGCCAGCATCTCCCTCACCGAACGACCTTGCACAGATACGCAGTATTTT.